These 20 T cell receptor beta chains were sequenced from one sample in a study of human T cells and chemical hapten exposure. Researchers extracted total RNA from unfractionated whole blood. TCRdb reprocessed the 5' RACE reads via MiXCR and lists one record per CDR3 protein. The table includes some 150,000 distinct CDR3 sequences, around 4.4% detected once. These receptors originate from a female donor in good health.

This clonotype was counted ten times or more. The rearrangement links TRBV18 to TRBJ1-4; D is unresolved. V lost 0 bases, J lost 2 bases, and 13 bases lay in between. The CDR3 covers 17 residues. Germline CDR1 reads KGHSH; CDR2 reads LQKENI. The CDR3 region is CASSPPPTGATNEKLFF. The CDR3, as DNA: TGTGCCAGCTCACCACCTCCGACCGGAGCGACTAATGAAAAACTGTTTTTT. Full variable domain (rest looked up from reference TRBV18 and TRBJ1-4): NAGVMQNPRHLVRRRGQEARLRCSPMKGHSHVYWYRQLPEEGLKFMVYLQKENIIDESGMPKERFSAEFPKEGPSILRIQQVVRGDSAAYFCASSPPPTGATNEKLFFGSGTQLSVL.

This clonotype was picked up many times. The chain links TRBV3-1 to TRBJ2-6; D ambiguous. Trimming took 1 base from V and 1 from J, leaving 8 bases between them. In germline, CDR1 is LGHDT, CDR2 YNNKEL (reference sequence). The CDR3 extends over 16 amino acids. In DNA form, the CDR3 reads TGTGCCAGCAGCCAAGCCATAGGGTCTGGGGCCAACGTCCTGACTTTC. Translated, it gives CASSQAIGSGANVLTF.

The table lists this clonotype with many counts. J is TRBJ2-6 and V is TRBV7-9; maybe TRBD1 (5 bases). The CDR3 extends over 14 amino acids. Germline loops: CDR1 SEHNR, CDR2 FQNEAQ (reference sequence). V lost 5 bases and J lost 3, with 8 bases in between. The CDR3, as DNA: TGTGCCAGCAGCCCCCAGGGTGGGGCCAACGTCCTGACTTTC. It codes for CASSPQGGANVLTF.

In this sample, this clonotype turned up many times. The chain links TRBV12-3 or TRBV12-4 to TRBJ1-2, with D possibly TRBD1 on 5 matching bases. Trimming left V 2 bases short and J 7 bases short, with 17 bases between. CDR3 size: 15 residues. The CDR3 DNA is TGTGCCAGCAGTTTATCGGGGCGTCGGGTCTCTGGCTACACCTTC. Its translation is CASSLSGRRVSGYTF.

This chain joins TRBV6-1 and TRBJ1-2; perhaps TRBD1 as D (5 bases). The ends were cut back, 4 bases at V and 8 bases at J, with 8 bases in the middle. The CDR3 runs 11 residues. Germline CDR1 is MNHNS and CDR2 is SASEGT. The CDR3 DNA sequence: TGTGCCAGCAGTGGGACAATAGGCTACACCTTC. Translation gives CASSGTIGYTF.

Ten or more counts support this clonotype. J is TRBJ1-5 and V is TRBV7-8; 8 bases are shared with TRBD1. The CDR3 totals 17 residues. The trim removed 5 bases at V and 1 base at J, leaving 10 bases unmatched. Per germline, CDR1 SGHVS and CDR2 FQNEAQ. The CDR3 DNA sequence: TGTGCCAGCAGCGCGAAGGGCAGGGGGCAAAGCAATCAGCCCCAGCATTTT. Protein sequence: CASSAKGRGQSNQPQHF.

In its sample, this clonotype was seen many times. The V and J genes are TRBV15 and TRBJ1-2; unclear D gene. V was pared by 0 bases and J by 11 bases, with 13 bases between. The CDR3 is 13 amino acids. Per the germline V gene, CDR1 is LNHNV and CDR2 is YYDKDF (reference sequence). Here the CDR3 DNA reads TGTGCCACCAGCAGAGATAGAGAGGGAAGGTACACCTTC. Protein product: CATSRDREGRYTF.

In its sample, this clonotype was seen many times. The chain carries TRBV19 and TRBJ1-2; D is possibly TRBD1 (5 bases). V dropped 7 bases and J dropped 4 bases, with 28 bases sitting between them. The CDR3 length is 18 residues. From germline, CDR1 is LNHDA and CDR2 SQIVND (reference sequence). This CDR3 is CASTLNPQWGSLSYGYTF. CDR3 DNA sequence: TGTGCCAGTACTTTGAACCCTCAGTGGGGCAGCCTCTCCTATGGCTACACCTTC. Combining the CDR3 with reference TRBV19 and TRBJ1-2 gives the whole variable domain DGGITQSPKYLFRKEGQNVTLSCEQNLNHDAMYWYRQDPGQGLRLIYYSQIVNDFQKGDIAEGYSVSREKKESFPLTVTSAQKNPTAFYLCASTLNPQWGSLSYGYTFGSGTRLTVV.

This clonotype has a count of ten or more. J is TRBJ1-2 and V is TRBV7-2, with a tentative D call TRBD1 (6 bases). CDR1 and CDR2 (germline): SGHTA, FQGNSA. Trimming cost V 1 base and J 8 bases, with 23 bases left between them. This CDR3 is 17 amino acids long. The CDR3 bases are TGTGCCAGCAGCTTAGATCCGGGGGCCATTGAAGGGCCGGGCTACACCTTC. Protein sequence: CASSLDPGAIEGPGYTF.

The table lists this clonotype with many counts. The chain links TRBV6-2 or TRBV6-3 to TRBJ2-7, with D perhaps being TRBD1 or TRBD2 (6 bases each). From germline, CDR1 is MNHEY and CDR2 SVGEGT. The CDR3 has 13 amino acids. V lost 2 bases to trimming and J lost 3 bases, with 8 bases between them. The DNA for the CDR3 is TGTGCCAGCAGTTACGGGGGGCGCTACGAGCAGTACTTC. This encodes CASSYGGRYEQYF.

This clonotype occurred a few times. The rearrangement links TRBV5-4 to TRBJ1-6, with TRBD1 matching 7 bases. The V gene end was trimmed by 0 bases and the J gene end by 6 bases; junction bases not matched to a gene: 3. This CDR3 comprises 15 residues. The germline CDR1 and CDR2 sequences are SGHNT and YYREEE (reference sequence). The CDR3 DNA is TGTGCCAGCAGCTTGGGGGACAGTCTTAATTCACCCCTCCACTTT. It yields the protein CASSLGDSLNSPLHF.

This clonotype was seen at least ten times. This rearrangement joins TRBV7-2 to TRBJ1-6; weak D call: TRBD1 (5 bases). V was trimmed by 5 bases and J by 4 bases, leaving 12 bases between them. The CDR3 runs 15 residues. Germline assignment: CDR1 SGHTA and CDR2 FQGNSA. This CDR3 is CASSLITGYNSPLHF. The DNA of the CDR3 is TGTGCCAGCAGCCTAATAACAGGTTATAATTCACCCCTCCACTTT.

This clonotype was observed a few times. A clone one base away is much larger, so this may be a read error. V usage is TRBV5-4 and J usage is TRBJ1-4; tentative D call: TRBD1 (5 bases). Germline V lookup: CDR1 SGHNT, CDR2 YYREEE (reference sequence). Trimming shortened V by 4 bases and J by 7 bases, and 14 bases separated the two germline ends. CDR3 length: 14 residues. The CDR3 here is CASSPGLGAEKLFF. CDR3 sequence (DNA): TGTGCCAGCAGCCCGGGACTAGGGGCTGAAAAACTGTTTTTT.

This clonotype was seen at least ten times. The chain uses TRBV3-1 and TRBJ2-5, with unresolved D. The CDR3 is 13 residues long. Germline-derived CDR1 and CDR2 are LGHDT and YNNKEL (reference sequence). The V end lost 0 bases, the J end lost 5 bases, and 7 bases lay between the germline ends. CDR3 sequence: CASSQDALETQYF. Here the CDR3 DNA reads TGTGCCAGCAGCCAAGACGCGCTGGAGACCCAGTACTTC.

This clonotype was seen at least ten times. The chain has TRBV7-3 and TRBJ2-1, with TRBD2 matching 7 bases. J lost 7 bases, V lost 2 bases, and 2 bases had no gene match. The germline CDR1 and CDR2 sequences are SGHTA and FQGTGA. The CDR3 consists of 13 residues. In DNA form, the CDR3 reads TGTGCCAGCAGCTTAGTGGGGGGGAATGAGCAGTTCTTC. Translation gives CASSLVGGNEQFF.

This clonotype was recorded many times. This clone may be a read error of a much larger clone one base away. The V gene is TRBV4-2, the J gene TRBJ1-2; possibly TRBD1 for D (5 bases). The CDR3 has 15 amino acids. V lost 4 bases, J lost 12 bases, and 24 bases lay in between. The germline V gene has CDR1 LGHNA and CDR2 YNFKEQ. CDR3 loop: CASSPTKRGVEGDTF. In DNA, the CDR3 is TGTGCCAGCAGCCCCACCAAACGGGGGGTAGAAGGCGACACCTTC.

The chain employs TRBV7-9 and TRBJ2-1; 7 bases are shared with TRBD1. Trimming took 1 base from V and 8 from J; bases not matched to a gene: 2. This CDR3 region has 13 residues. The germline gives CDR1 SEHNR, CDR2 FQNEAQ (reference sequence). CDR3 loop: CASSLGTGYEQFF. The CDR3 bases are TGTGCCAGCAGCTTAGGGACAGGATATGAGCAGTTCTTC.

This clonotype was observed at least ten times. This chain joins TRBV11-2 and TRBJ2-4; TRBD2 matches at 11 bases. The V gene's germline CDR1 is SGHAT and CDR2 FQNNGV. Losses at the gene ends were 9 bases for V and 5 bases for J; bases not matched to a gene: 0. The CDR3 spans 12 residues. The CDR3 sequence: CASSGGENIQYF. CDR3 nucleotides: TGTGCCAGTAGCGGGGGGGAAAACATTCAGTACTTC.

The table lists this clonotype with many counts. The chain combines TRBV21-1 with TRBJ2-3; the table's D call, TRBD2, has no DNA check behind it. TRBV21-1 counts as a pseudogene. There are 17 residues in the CDR3. DNA for the CDR3: TGTGCCAGCAGCAAATCGGCTAGCGGGGGGAACACAGATACGCAGTATTTT. Amino acids: CASSKSASGGNTDTQYF.

The chain joins TRBV6-2 or TRBV6-3 to TRBJ1-1; D is ambiguous. V was cut by 7 bases and J by 5 bases, with 14 bases left in between. The CDR3 is 13 residues long. Looked up from germline, CDR1 is MNHEY and CDR2 is SVGEGT. CDR3 sequence (DNA): TGTGCCAGCACTCAGCGCCCCAGTACTGAAGCTTTCTTT. This encodes CASTQRPSTEAFF.